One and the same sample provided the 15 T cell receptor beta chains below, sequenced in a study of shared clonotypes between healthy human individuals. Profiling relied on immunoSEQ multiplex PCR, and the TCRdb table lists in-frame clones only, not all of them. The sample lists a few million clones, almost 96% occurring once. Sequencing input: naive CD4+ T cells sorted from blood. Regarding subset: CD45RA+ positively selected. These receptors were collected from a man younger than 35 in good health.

The CDR3 DNA reads TGCGCCAGCAGCCCGGCCGGGGTGGCTCACTCCTACGAGCAGTACTTC. This translates into CASSPAGVAHSYEQYF. The rearrangement uses TRBV4-3 and TRBJ2-7; tentatively, D is TRBD2 (5 bases). The germline gives CDR1 LGHNA, CDR2 YSLEER. The CDR3 is made up of 16 amino acids. V gave up 4 bases and J gave up 0 bases, with 16 bases separating them.

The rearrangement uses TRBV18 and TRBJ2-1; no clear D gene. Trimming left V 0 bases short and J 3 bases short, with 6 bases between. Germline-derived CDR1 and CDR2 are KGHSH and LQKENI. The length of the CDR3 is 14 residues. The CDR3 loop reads CASSPPSNYNEQFF. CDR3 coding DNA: TGTGCCAGCTCACCACCGTCCAACTACAATGAGCAGTTCTTC.

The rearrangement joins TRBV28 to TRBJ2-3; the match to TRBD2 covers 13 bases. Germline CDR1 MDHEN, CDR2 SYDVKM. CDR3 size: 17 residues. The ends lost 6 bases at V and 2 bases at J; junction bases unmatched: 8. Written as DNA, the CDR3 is TGTGCCAGCAGCGACCCACTAGCGGGGGGGGCCACAGATACGCAGTATTTT. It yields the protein CASSDPLAGGATDTQYF.

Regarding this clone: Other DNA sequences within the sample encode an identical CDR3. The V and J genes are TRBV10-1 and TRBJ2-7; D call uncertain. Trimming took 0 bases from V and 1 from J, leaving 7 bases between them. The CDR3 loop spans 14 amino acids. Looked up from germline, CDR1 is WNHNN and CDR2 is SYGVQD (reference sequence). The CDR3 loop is CASSESGRSYEQYF. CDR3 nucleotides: TGCGCCAGCAGTGAGTCTGGCAGATCCTACGAGCAGTACTTC.

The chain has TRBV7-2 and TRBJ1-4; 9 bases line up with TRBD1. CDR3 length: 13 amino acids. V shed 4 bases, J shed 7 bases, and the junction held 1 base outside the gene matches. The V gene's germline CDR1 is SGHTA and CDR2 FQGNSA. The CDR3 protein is CASSSGQGEKLFF. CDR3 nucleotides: TGTGCCAGCAGCTCGGGACAGGGTGAAAAACTGTTTTTT.

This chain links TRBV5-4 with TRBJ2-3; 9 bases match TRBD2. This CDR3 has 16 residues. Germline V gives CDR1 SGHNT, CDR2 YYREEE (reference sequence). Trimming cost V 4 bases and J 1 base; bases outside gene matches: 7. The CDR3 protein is CASSNIAGVGTDTQYF. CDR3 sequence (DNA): TGTGCCAGCAGCAACATAGCGGGGGTTGGCACAGATACGCAGTATTTT.

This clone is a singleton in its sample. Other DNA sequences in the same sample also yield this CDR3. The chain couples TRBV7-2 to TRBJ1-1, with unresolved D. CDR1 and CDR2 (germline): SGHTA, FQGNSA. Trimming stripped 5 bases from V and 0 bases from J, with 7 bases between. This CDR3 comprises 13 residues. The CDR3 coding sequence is TGTGCCAGCAGCCCCGGCCTGAACACTGAAGCTTTCTTT. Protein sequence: CASSPGLNTEAFF.

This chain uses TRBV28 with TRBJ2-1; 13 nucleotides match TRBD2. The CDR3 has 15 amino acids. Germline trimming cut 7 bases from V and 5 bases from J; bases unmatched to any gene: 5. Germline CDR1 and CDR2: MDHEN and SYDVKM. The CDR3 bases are TGTGCCAGCAAATCGACTAGCGGGGGGAACAATGAGCAGTTCTTC. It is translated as CASKSTSGGNNEQFF. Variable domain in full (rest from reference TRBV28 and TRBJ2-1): DVKVTQSSRYLVKRTGEKVFLECVQDMDHENMFWYRQDPGLGLRLIYFSYDVKMKEKGDIPEGYSVSREKKERFSLILESASTNQTSMYLCASKSTSGGNNEQFFGPGTRLTVL.

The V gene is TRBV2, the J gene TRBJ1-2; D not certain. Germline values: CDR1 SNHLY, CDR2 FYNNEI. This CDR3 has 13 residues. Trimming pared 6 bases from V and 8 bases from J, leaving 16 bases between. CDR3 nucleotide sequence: TGTGCCAGCAGGACGGACCCTACACGGGGCTACACCTTC. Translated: CASRTDPTRGYTF.

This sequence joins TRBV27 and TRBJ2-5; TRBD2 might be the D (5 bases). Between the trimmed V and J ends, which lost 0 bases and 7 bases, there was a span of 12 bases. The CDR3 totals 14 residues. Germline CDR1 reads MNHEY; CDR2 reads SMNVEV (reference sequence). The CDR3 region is CASSLSVGRGTQYF. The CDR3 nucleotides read TGTGCCAGCAGTTTATCGGTGGGTCGGGGGACCCAGTACTTC.

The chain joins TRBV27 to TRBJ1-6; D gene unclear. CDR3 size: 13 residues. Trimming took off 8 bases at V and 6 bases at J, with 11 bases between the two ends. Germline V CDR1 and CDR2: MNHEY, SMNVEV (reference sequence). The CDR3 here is CASSETINSPLHF. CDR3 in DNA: TGTGCCAGCTCCGAGACAATTAATTCACCCCTCCACTTT.

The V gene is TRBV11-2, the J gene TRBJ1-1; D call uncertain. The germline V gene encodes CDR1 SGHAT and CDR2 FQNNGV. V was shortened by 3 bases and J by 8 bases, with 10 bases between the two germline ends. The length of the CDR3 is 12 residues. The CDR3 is CASSFDVGEAFF. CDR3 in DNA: TGTGCCAGCAGCTTCGACGTGGGGGAAGCTTTCTTT.

CDR3 coding DNA: TGTGCCAGCAGCCCAGCGATAGGGGGGGAAGAAAAACTGTTTTTT. Its translation is CASSPAIGGEEKLFF. This chain joins TRBV9 and TRBJ1-4; TRBD1 is a possible D gene (6 bases). Germline CDR1 and CDR2: SGDLS and YYNGEE. The length of the CDR3 is 15 residues. Trimming shortened V by 4 bases and J by 8 bases, and 18 bases separated the two germline ends.

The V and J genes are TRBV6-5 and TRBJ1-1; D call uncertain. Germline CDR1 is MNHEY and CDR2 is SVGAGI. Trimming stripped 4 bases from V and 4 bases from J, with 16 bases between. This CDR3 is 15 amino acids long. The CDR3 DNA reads TGTGCCAGCAGTTTTCTTGGCAGGTGGGGCACTGAAGCTTTCTTT. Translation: CASSFLGRWGTEAFF.

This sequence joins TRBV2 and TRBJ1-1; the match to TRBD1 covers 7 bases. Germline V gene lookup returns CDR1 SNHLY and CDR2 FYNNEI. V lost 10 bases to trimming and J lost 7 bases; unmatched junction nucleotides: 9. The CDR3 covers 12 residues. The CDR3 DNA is TGTGCCACGTCCCGGGACAGATTTGAAGCTTTCTTT. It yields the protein CATSRDRFEAFF.